The 8 T cell receptor beta chains presented below share a single source sample, sequenced in a study of long-term antiretroviral therapy in people with HIV. Assay version v3.0 of immunoSEQ was used, and it was run at survey level. Sequencing was performed with immunoSEQ multiplex PCR; in TCRdb, only in-frame clones are kept and a portion is missing. This table holds about 23,000 clones, roughly four fifths found once. The specimen was unsorted PBMCs, collected 0.4 years after starting antiretroviral therapy. These receptors were obtained from a man between 45 and 60 years old with HIV.

This chain joins TRBV6-5 and TRBJ2-7; D possibly uses TRBD1 or TRBD2 (5 bases each). CDR1 and CDR2 (germline): MNHEY, SVGAGI. The V gene lost 4 bases and the J gene lost 5 bases, with 15 bases spanning the gap. This CDR3 is built from 14 residues. Here the CDR3 reads CASSLRPEGHEQYF. As DNA, the CDR3 is TGTGCCAGCAGTTTACGCCCCGAGGGGCACGAGCAGTACTTC.

The V gene is TRBV7-2, the J gene TRBJ1-2, with D possibly being TRBD1 (6 bases). V dropped 4 bases and J dropped 4 bases, with 22 bases sitting between them. The CDR3 length is 17 residues. The germline gives CDR1 SGHTA, CDR2 FQGNSA. The CDR3 protein is CASSSGVGAGDPYGYTF. The CDR3 DNA sequence: TGTGCCAGCAGCTCCGGGGTGGGGGCAGGGGACCCCTATGGCTACACCTTC.

The V call is TRBV19, the J call TRBJ2-2; 14 nucleotides align to TRBD2. Unmatched junction bases numbered 8, after V lost 5 bases and J lost 3 bases. The germline CDR1 and CDR2 sequences are LNHDA and SQIVND (reference sequence). There are 18 residues in the CDR3. The CDR3 DNA follows: TGTGCCAGTAGTCCTGGACTAGCGGGGGGCGTTGACACCGGGGAGCTGTTTTTT. As protein: CASSPGLAGGVDTGELFF.

The chain joins TRBV2 to TRBJ1-2; TRBD1 agrees at 7 bases. The CDR3 runs 14 residues. V trimming: 6 bases; J trimming: 4 bases; junction bases outside the gene matches: 8. Germline V lookup: CDR1 SNHLY, CDR2 FYNNEI. CDR3 residues: CASREGAQSYGYTF. CDR3 in DNA: TGTGCCAGCAGAGAGGGGGCGCAGAGCTATGGCTACACCTTC.

This chain joins TRBV7-9 and TRBJ1-5, with D uncertain. V was clipped by 5 bases and J by 2 bases, with 10 bases between them. Germline lookup yields CDR1 SEHNR and CDR2 FQNEAQ (reference sequence). This CDR3 is built from 14 residues. CDR3 sequence (DNA): TGTGCCAGCAGCGTAGATGGGGGCAATCAGCCCCAGCATTTT. This translates into CASSVDGGNQPQHF.

This sequence joins TRBV2 and TRBJ2-7; D might be TRBD2 (6 bases). The germline gives CDR1 SNHLY, CDR2 FYNNEI. This CDR3 spans 14 amino acids. V lost 7 bases and J lost 3, with 16 bases in between. The CDR3 DNA sequence: TGTGCCAGCACGCCTAGCGCGGCATTCTACGAGCAGTACTTC. It is translated as CASTPSAAFYEQYF.

In this sample, this clone turned up a few times. This chain links TRBV18 with TRBJ1-3; no clear D gene. The CDR3 extends over 14 amino acids. Germline CDR1 reads KGHSH; CDR2 reads LQKENI. With 3 bases removed from V and 7 bases from J, the gap between germline ends came to 13 bases. The CDR3 nucleotides read TGTGCCAGCTCACCCGCGGGGAACCGGAACACCATATATTTT. Residues: CASSPAGNRNTIYF.

The V and J genes are TRBV9 and TRBJ1-5; D not resolved. Deletions cut 0 bases from V and 1 base from J, with 8 bases between. Germline values: CDR1 SGDLS, CDR2 YYNGEE. The CDR3 is made up of 15 amino acids. The CDR3 is CASSVGSASNQPQHF. The CDR3 coding sequence is TGTGCCAGCAGCGTAGGTTCCGCCAGCAATCAGCCCCAGCATTTT.